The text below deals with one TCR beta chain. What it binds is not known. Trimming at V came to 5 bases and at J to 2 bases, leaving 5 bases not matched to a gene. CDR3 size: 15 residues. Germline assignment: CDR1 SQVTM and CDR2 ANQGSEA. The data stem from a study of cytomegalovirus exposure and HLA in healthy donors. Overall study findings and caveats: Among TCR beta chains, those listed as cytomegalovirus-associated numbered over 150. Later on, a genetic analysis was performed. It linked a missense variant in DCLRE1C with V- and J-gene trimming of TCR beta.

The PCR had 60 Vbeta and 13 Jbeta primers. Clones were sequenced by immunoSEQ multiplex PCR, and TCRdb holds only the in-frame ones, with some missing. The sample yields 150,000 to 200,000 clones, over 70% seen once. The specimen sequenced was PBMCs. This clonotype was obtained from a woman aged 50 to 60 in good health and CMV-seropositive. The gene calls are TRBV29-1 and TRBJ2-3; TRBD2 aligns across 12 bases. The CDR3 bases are TGCAGCGTTAAAGGACTAGCGGGACCCACAGATACGCAGTATTTT. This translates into CSVKGLAGPTDTQYF.